This T cell receptor (beta chain) was identified in a study of response to subunit inactivated influenza vaccine (dated by TCRdb to 2017 to 2018). For the wider study: To follow how T cells responded to a trivalent subunit inactivated influenza vaccine, the researchers relied on deep quantitative profiling of the T cell receptor repertoire.

Including cysteine and phenylalanine, the CDR3 has 13 amino acids. Solely the CDR3 DNA is kept, with 39 bases framed from the first base. From the germline V gene, CDR1 is ENHRY and CDR2 is SYGVKD. V loses 8 bases, J loses 7 bases, and the germline ends lie 18 bases apart. The research as a whole found: According to the authors, only a limited number of new T cells may be recruited by each seasonal influenza vaccination.

Read against the paper, the sample's time point label means: 45 to 50 days after influenza vaccine administration. To prepare the library, RT-PCR was applied. The sequencer was an Illumina HiSeq 2500. The public reads were run again by TCRdb, first through fastp at Q25 and then through MiXCR, and only productive beta chains were kept. A single entry per CDR3 protein holds the most common genes and DNA from its merged rows. The sample has roughly 460,000 distinct CDR3 sequences on record, around 9.9% of them singletons. The ten top clones hold 9.5% to 15% of the sample. As to this clonotype: Which antigen it targets is not known. No base quality values were provided; no much bigger clone lies one nucleotide off.

Sequences were derived from PBMCs from blood, sampled 45 days after vaccination. The V and J genes are TRBV10-3 and TRBJ2-7; the D gene is tentatively TRBD1 or TRBD2, each matching 7 bases. The clonotype was recovered from a man between 45 and 60 years old who received an inactivated influenza vaccine. Donor details come from another sample of the same person, matched by shared clones. The DNA reads TGTGCCATCGCCCAGGGGGACGGGAGGGAGCAGTACTTC. This is translated as CAIAQGDGREQYF.